This T cell receptor (beta chain) was sequenced in a study of cytomegalovirus exposure and HLA in healthy donors. Study overall: An early data release held approximately 80 million unique TCRs from HLA-typed donors. Genotyping of 400 or so donors showed that 80% to 85% belonged to the Caucasian-associated ancestry cluster.

This clone has just a few counts. The antigen remains unidentified. The CDR3 contains 17 residues. V lost 3 bases and J lost 2, with 17 bases in between. Per germline, CDR1 MNHEY and CDR2 SMNVEV (reference sequence). It was with 60 Vbeta and 13 Jbeta primers that the PCR ran. The repertoire was sequenced with immunoSEQ multiplex PCR; TCRdb's copy has only in-frame clones and lacks some. The sample shows some 200,000 clones, under 80% of them seen only once. Study-level findings and limits: Researchers reported in a later analysis that common viral pathogens appeared linked to several top clusters.

The clonotype originates from a girl aged 2-9 years in good health and CMV-seronegative. The chain is built from TRBV27 and TRBJ2-1, with D possibly being TRBD2 (5 bases). The specimen sequenced was PBMCs. The CDR3 sequence is CASSFVRGGRTYNEQFF. CDR3 nucleotides: TGTGCCAGCAGTTTCGTTCGAGGAGGACGGACCTACAATGAGCAGTTCTTC.